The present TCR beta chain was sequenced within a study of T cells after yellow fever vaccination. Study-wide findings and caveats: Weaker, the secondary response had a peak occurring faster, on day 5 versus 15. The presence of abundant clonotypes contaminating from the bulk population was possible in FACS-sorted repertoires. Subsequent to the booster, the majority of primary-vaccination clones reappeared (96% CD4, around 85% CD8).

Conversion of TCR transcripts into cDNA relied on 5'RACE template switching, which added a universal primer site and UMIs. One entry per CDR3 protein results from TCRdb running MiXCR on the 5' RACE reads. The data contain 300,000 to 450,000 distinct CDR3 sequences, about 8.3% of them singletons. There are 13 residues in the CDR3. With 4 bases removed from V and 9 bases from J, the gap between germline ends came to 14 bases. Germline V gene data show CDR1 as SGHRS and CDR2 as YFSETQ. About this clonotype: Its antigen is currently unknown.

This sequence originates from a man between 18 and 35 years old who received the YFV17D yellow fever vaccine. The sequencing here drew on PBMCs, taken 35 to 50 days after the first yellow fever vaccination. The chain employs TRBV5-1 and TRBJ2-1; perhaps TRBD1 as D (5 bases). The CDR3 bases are TGCGCCAGCAGCCAAGGGGTGGACCCTGAGCAGTTCTTC. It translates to CASSQGVDPEQFF.